This passage covers 10 T cell receptor beta chains from one sample sequenced in a study of blood T cell repertoires in COVID-19 (dated by TCRdb to 2020 to 2021). Preparation of the library involved the immunoSEQ multiplex PCR assay. TCRdb holds this immuneACCESS table with in-frame rearrangements only. Some clones are missing; in checked studies, unresolved V genes explain under half, and the rest has no known cause. This sample lists roughly 150,000 clones; over 60% were detected once. Approximately 3.7% of the sample rests with the top ten. Sequenced sample: peripheral blood. These TCRs come from a woman over 75 with acute or convalescent COVID-19.

The chain links TRBV11-1 to TRBJ2-7, with 7 positions matching TRBD2. Germline CDR1 and CDR2: SGHAT and FQDESV (reference sequence). The CDR3 extends over 15 amino acids. With V trimmed by 5 bases and J by 5 bases, 12 bases remained unmatched. This CDR3 reads CASSAGRARANEQYF. The CDR3, as DNA: TGTGCCAGCAGCGCTGGGAGGGCCCGGGCCAACGAGCAGTACTTC.

This clone has only a few counts. The J gene is TRBJ1-1, the V gene TRBV25-1; D not resolved. The CDR3 covers 13 residues. V lost 7 bases and J lost 2, with 11 bases in between. Germline assignment: CDR1 MGHDK and CDR2 SYGVNS. The chain's CDR3 is CASTERDNTEAFF. As DNA, the CDR3 is TGTGCCAGCACCGAGCGGGATAACACTGAAGCTTTCTTT. Combining the CDR3 with reference TRBV25-1 and TRBJ1-1 gives the whole variable domain EADIYQTPRYLVIGTGKKITLECSQTMGHDKMYWYQQDPGMELHLIHYSYGVNSTEKGDLSSESTVSRIRTEHFPLTLESARPSHTSQYLCASTERDNTEAFFGQGTRLTVV.

The rearrangement joins TRBV7-3 to TRBJ2-3; TRBD1 matches at 7 bases. The J segment lost 3 bases and the V segment lost 0 bases, leaving 12 bases of the junction unmatched. The CDR3 length is 18 residues. The germline V gene has CDR1 SGHTA and CDR2 FQGTGA. CDR3 region: CASSLTDNGAGGTDTQYF. The CDR3 bases are TGTGCCAGCAGCTTAACGGACAACGGGGCAGGGGGAACAGATACGCAGTATTTT.

This rearrangement joins TRBV27 to TRBJ2-7, with D possibly TRBD2 on 6 matching bases. The V end was cut by 9 bases, the J end by 2 bases, with 14 bases between. Germline lookup yields CDR1 MNHEY and CDR2 SMNVEV (reference sequence). CDR3 size: 13 residues. This chain's CDR3 is CARVLALTYEQYF. CDR3 DNA sequence: TGTGCCAGAGTCCTAGCGCTCACCTACGAGCAGTACTTC.

The chain joins TRBV7-9 to TRBJ2-1, with a weak D call TRBD2 (6 bases). The V end was cut by 5 bases, the J end by 4 bases, with 12 bases between. Germline V gene sequence: CDR1 SEHNR, CDR2 FQNEAQ (reference sequence). The CDR3 has 14 amino acids. CDR3 region: CASSLSGPYNEQFF. CDR3 DNA sequence: TGTGCCAGCAGCCTTAGCGGCCCGTACAATGAGCAGTTCTTC.

The chain has TRBV5-1 and TRBJ2-7; the match to TRBD2 covers 8 bases. CDR1 and CDR2 from the germline V gene are SGHRS and YFSETQ. V shed 0 bases and J 5 bases; nucleotides not matched to a gene: 7. The CDR3 has 15 amino acids. The CDR3 DNA reads as TGCGCCAGCAGCTTGGTCCTTAGCGGGATAAACGAGCAGTACTTC. Translation: CASSLVLSGINEQYF.

The chain employs TRBV14 and TRBJ1-1; D remains unclear. The germline CDR1 and CDR2 sequences are SGHDN and FVKESK. The CDR3 is 13 residues long. With 2 bases removed from V and 2 bases from J, the gap between germline ends came to 6 bases. This CDR3 reads CASSQQFNTEAFF. The CDR3 DNA follows: TGTGCCAGCAGCCAACAGTTTAACACTGAAGCTTTCTTT.

This chain joins TRBV25-1 and TRBJ1-3; 7 bases align to TRBD1. The germline V gene encodes CDR1 MGHDK and CDR2 SYGVNS. This CDR3 is 15 amino acids long. Germline trimming cut 5 bases from V and 0 bases from J; bases unmatched to any gene: 4. CDR3 DNA: TGTGCCAGCAGTCCCGGGACAGACTCTGGAAACACCATATATTTT. Amino acid sequence: CASSPGTDSGNTIYF.

The CDR3 coding sequence is TGTGCTAGTGGTCCCGGGACAGGGAGAGCGAACACTGAAGCTTTCTTT. Amino acids: CASGPGTGRANTEAFF. The chain is built from TRBV12-5 and TRBJ1-1, with TRBD1 matching 9 bases. Germline values: CDR1 LGHNT, CDR2 FRNRAP. The length of the CDR3 is 16 residues. V shed 5 bases and J 1 base; nucleotides not matched to a gene: 8.

This clone was seen only once. The genes are TRBV7-2 and TRBJ2-5; 10 nucleotides line up with TRBD2. Germline trimming cut 5 bases from V and 5 bases from J; bases unmatched to any gene: 11. The CDR3 is 16 amino acids. Germline V gene lookup returns CDR1 SGHTA and CDR2 FQGNSA. CDR3 loop: CASSPRPSGGWETQYF. CDR3 sequence (DNA): TGTGCCAGCAGCCCACGGCCTAGCGGGGGTTGGGAGACCCAGTACTTC.